Below are 17 T cell receptor beta chains sequenced from a single sample in a study of CD8+CD57+ T cells in acquired aplastic anemia. By flow cytometry, patients selected for sequencing had shown an expansion of CD8+CD57+ cells. Profiling of TCR beta VDJ combinations and CDR3 sequences used genomic DNA as template. A single record per CDR3 protein comes from TCRdb applying MiXCR to the reads. The sample consists of about 290,000 distinct CDR3 sequences, about three fifths of them appearing once. Sequences were obtained from sorted CD4+, CD8+, or CD8+CD57+ T cells (not recorded which) from PBMCs. These TCRs come from a human donor with aplastic anemia.

The chain combines TRBV7-6 with TRBJ2-3; D possibly corresponds to TRBD2 (6 bases). V was clipped by 0 bases and J by 3 bases, with 13 bases between them. CDR1 SGHVS and CDR2 FNYEAQ come from the germline V gene. This CDR3 has 16 amino acids. CDR3 nucleotide sequence: TGTGCCAGCAGCTTAGCGGTGGGGGGTAGTACAGATACGCAGTATTTT. This encodes CASSLAVGGSTDTQYF.

V usage is TRBV7-9 and J usage is TRBJ1-4; 7 positions agree with TRBD1. Germline V gene sequence: CDR1 SEHNR, CDR2 FQNEAQ (reference sequence). The CDR3 has 17 residues. With V trimmed by 1 base and J by 5 bases, 10 bases remained unmatched. As DNA, the CDR3 is TGTGCCAGCAGCTTAGGCGGGTTCTTACAGGGGAATGAAAAACTGTTTTTT. This encodes CASSLGGFLQGNEKLFF.

V is TRBV18 and J is TRBJ1-2; the match to TRBD1 covers 8 bases. From germline, CDR1 is KGHSH and CDR2 LQKENI. There are 15 residues in the CDR3. Trimming removed 6 bases from V and 4 bases from J; junction bases left unmatched: 10. Written as DNA, the CDR3 is TGTGCCAGCTCTCCTGGACAGGGCGGTTTCTATGGCTACACCTTC. It encodes CASSPGQGGFYGYTF.

The rearrangement joins TRBV20-1 to TRBJ2-1; possible D gene TRBD1, 5 bases. With the DNA end fitting TRBJ1-1 better, the J assignment may be wrong. Looked up from germline, CDR1 is DFQATT and CDR2 is SNEGSKA (reference sequence). The CDR3 is 13 residues long. CDR3: CSAREQQGTEAFF. The CDR3, as DNA: TGCAGTGCTAGAGAACAGCAGGGCACTGAAGCTTTCTTT.

This clonotype was detected only a few times. The chain recombines TRBV24-1 with TRBJ2-2; D not certain. Trimming stripped 9 bases from V and 5 bases from J, with 21 bases between. The CDR3 runs to 16 residues. Germline loops: CDR1 KGHDR, CDR2 SFDVKD. The CDR3 nucleotides are TGTGCCACCCGTGCACCGTCAGGATTTGATACCGGGGAGCTGTTTTTT. It encodes CATRAPSGFDTGELFF.

This clonotype was picked up one time. The junction departs from the called germline gene at one end, perhaps through a read error. J is TRBJ2-7 and V is TRBV19; D is perhaps TRBD1 or TRBD2 (5 bases each). Germline CDR1 reads LNHDA; CDR2 reads SQIVND (reference sequence). The length of the CDR3 is 15 residues. CDR3 protein: CASSWDRLTTYEQCF. The CDR3 bases are TGTGCCAGTAGCTGGGACCGCCTTACAACCTACGAGCAGTGCTTC.

The chain couples TRBV7-2 to TRBJ1-6; 10 bases are a match to TRBD1. V gave up 5 bases and J gave up 9 bases; unmatched junction bases: 10. CDR3 length: 16 residues. Germline CDR1 and CDR2: SGHTA and FQGNSA. DNA for the CDR3: TGTGCCAGCAGCAAGACAGGGGGCGTATCCCCTTCACCCCTCCACTTT. This sequence encodes CASSKTGGVSPSPLHF.

The V and J genes are TRBV10-3 and TRBJ2-1, with D perhaps TRBD1 (6 bases). Trimming cost V 10 bases and J 10 bases, with 26 bases left between them. This CDR3 is 15 amino acids long. CDR1 and CDR2 from the germline V gene are ENHRY and SYGVKD. The CDR3 region has the DNA TGTGCCAGCAGCCAAACCGGGACAAGCTTAGGGGAGCAGTTCTTC. Protein product: CASSQTGTSLGEQFF.

Ten or more counts support this clonotype. This sequence joins TRBV7-3 and TRBJ1-2; the D gene is possibly TRBD1 (6 bases). The germline V and J ends were trimmed by 4 bases and 7 bases, with 16 bases remaining between them. The CDR3 totals 14 residues. The germline V gene encodes CDR1 SGHTA and CDR2 FQGTGA. DNA for the CDR3: TGTGCCAGCAGCTCAGGGGTTCAATTCAGTGGCTACACCTTC. As protein: CASSSGVQFSGYTF.

The table lists this clonotype with a few counts. The J gene is TRBJ2-7, the V gene TRBV15; the D gene is possibly TRBD1 (6 bases). V was cut by 5 bases and J by 2 bases, with 13 bases left in between. Germline CDR1 LNHNV, CDR2 YYDKDF (reference sequence). This CDR3 comprises 14 residues. CDR3 bases: TGTGCCACCAGCTTAGGGACACCCACCTACGAGCAGTACTTC. Translating gives CATSLGTPTYEQYF.

A single count supports this clonotype. The V gene is TRBV9, the J gene TRBJ1-4; no clear D gene. CDR3 size: 15 residues. Trimming shortened V by 5 bases and J by 7 bases, and 18 bases separated the two germline ends. Per germline, CDR1 SGDLS and CDR2 YYNGEE. CDR3 sequence: CASSASSWGGEKLFF. The CDR3 DNA is TGTGCCAGCAGTGCCTCTTCGTGGGGAGGTGAAAAACTGTTTTTT.

This chain joins TRBV7-6 and TRBJ1-2; D is uncertain. The CDR3 covers 14 residues. Trimming took 5 bases from V and 3 from J, leaving 13 bases between them. Germline lookup yields CDR1 SGHVS and CDR2 FNYEAQ. The CDR3 nucleotides read TGTGCCAGCAGCCCTGAGAGGCGGTACTATGGCTACACCTTC. It is translated as CASSPERRYYGYTF.

The V and J genes are TRBV7-2 and TRBJ2-6; D is possibly TRBD1 (6 bases). The CDR3 runs 15 residues. V lost 4 bases, J lost 0 bases, and 7 bases lay in between. CDR1 is SGHTA and CDR2 is FQGNSA in the germline V gene. CDR3 protein: CASSWTASGANVLTF. The CDR3 DNA follows: TGTGCCAGCAGCTGGACAGCCTCTGGGGCCAACGTCCTGACTTTC.

This clonotype has a count of ten or more. This chain links TRBV9 with TRBJ2-7; the D gene is possibly TRBD1 (6 bases). Looked up from germline, CDR1 is SGDLS and CDR2 is YYNGEE. This CDR3 spans 15 amino acids. The ends were cut back, 0 bases at V and 0 bases at J, with 10 bases in the middle. The CDR3 sequence: CASSVDADSSYEQYF. The CDR3, as DNA: TGTGCCAGCAGCGTAGATGCGGACAGCTCCTACGAGCAGTACTTC.

In regard to this clonotype: A much larger clone lies one base from this, so it may be a read error. Likely a read error: the CDR3 ends without its conserved phenylalanine or tryptophan. J is TRBJ1-2 and V is TRBV5-4; 9 bases are shared with TRBD1. The junction had 2 bases not matched to a gene; V was cut back by 2 bases and J by 3 bases. Germline V lookup: CDR1 SGHNT, CDR2 YYREEE (reference sequence). This CDR3 is 14 amino acids long. The CDR3 loop reads CASSFTGGDYGYTL. CDR3 nucleotide sequence: TGTGCCAGCAGCTTTACAGGGGGCGACTATGGCTACACCCTC.

CDR3 residues: CASSLSDNYRNQPQHF. DNA of the CDR3: TGTGCCAGCAGCTTGTCGGACAACTATCGCAATCAGCCCCAGCATTTT. V usage is TRBV7-9 and J usage is TRBJ1-5, with TRBD1 as a possible D gene (5 bases). Germline V gene data show CDR1 as SEHNR and CDR2 as FQNEAQ (reference sequence). The CDR3 has 16 amino acids. Between the trimmed V and J ends, which lost 3 bases and 2 bases, there was a span of 14 bases.

The chain joins TRBV29-1 to TRBJ2-2; D is unresolved. Trimming left V 7 bases short and J 0 bases short, with 9 bases between. This CDR3 has 13 residues. Germline loops: CDR1 SQVTM, CDR2 ANQGSEA. CDR3 DNA sequence: TGCAGCGCGTGGAATACGAACACCGGGGAGCTGTTTTTT. Translation gives CSAWNTNTGELFF.